This record covers a single T cell receptor beta chain. Trimming took 10 bases from V and 5 from J, leaving 20 bases between them. CDR3 size: 14 residues. CDR1 is ENHRY and CDR2 is SYGVKD in the germline V gene. Authors' methods: Amplification with reference gene primers provided the estimates of nucleated cell counts. Data came from immunoSEQ multiplex PCR; TCRdb stores just in-frame clones and leaves some out. V and J calls and clone size follow that table, whereas D and trimming were derived from the DNA. The profile shows fewer than 30,000 clones, 86% of them singletons. The data stem from a study of blood T cell repertoires in COVID-19.

The chain is built from TRBV10-3 and TRBJ2-5; the D gene is possibly TRBD1 (5 bases). The sequenced sample consisted of peripheral blood. This sequence was found in a man aged 45-60 years with active COVID-19. The CDR3 loop reads CATGTYRGRETQYF. The DNA for the CDR3 is TGTGCCACCGGAACGTATAGGGGCAGGGAGACCCAGTACTTC.